This T cell receptor beta chain appears in the sequencing data of a study of blood T cell repertoires in COVID-19. Germline assignment: CDR1 SGHTA and CDR2 FQGNSA. This CDR3 has 15 amino acids. After removal of 0 bases from V and 4 bases from J, the junction contained 5 bases not matched to a gene. This clone has a handful of counts. This sample includes further DNA sequences coding for the same CDR3. Assay: immunoSEQ multiplex PCR; the TCRdb copy retains only in-frame clones and omits some. Of 200,000 to 250,000 clones listed, 80% to 95% are singletons. This rearrangement joins TRBV7-2 to TRBJ2-7; 8 nucleotides agree with TRBD1. The TCR comes from a man aged 55-75 years with COVID-19, enrolled during active disease. What was sequenced was peripheral blood. The DNA for the CDR3 is TGTGCCAGCAGCTTAGCGCCCCAGGGGGCTTACGAGCAGTACTTC. Translating it yields CASSLAPQGAYEQYF. The variable domain in full, with the rest retrieved from reference TRBV7-2 and TRBJ2-7, is GAGVSQSPSNKVTEKGKDVELRCDPISGHTALYWYRQSLGQGLEFLIYFQGNSAPDKSGLPSDRFSAERTGGSVSTLTIQRTQQEDSAVYLCASSLAPQGAYEQYFGPGTRLTVT.